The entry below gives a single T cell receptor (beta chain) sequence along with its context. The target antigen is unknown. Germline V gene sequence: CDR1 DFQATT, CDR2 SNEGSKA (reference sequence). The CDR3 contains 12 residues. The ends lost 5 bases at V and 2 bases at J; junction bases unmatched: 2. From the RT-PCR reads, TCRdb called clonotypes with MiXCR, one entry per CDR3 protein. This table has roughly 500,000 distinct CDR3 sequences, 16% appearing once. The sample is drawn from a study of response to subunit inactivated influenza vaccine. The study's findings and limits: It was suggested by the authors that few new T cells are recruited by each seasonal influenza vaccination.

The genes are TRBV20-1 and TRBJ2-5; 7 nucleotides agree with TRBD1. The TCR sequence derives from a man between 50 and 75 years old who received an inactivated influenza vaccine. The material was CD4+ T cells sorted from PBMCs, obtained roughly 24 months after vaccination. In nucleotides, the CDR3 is TGCAGTGCTTCGGGACAGCAAGAGACCCAGTACTTC. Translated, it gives CSASGQQETQYF.